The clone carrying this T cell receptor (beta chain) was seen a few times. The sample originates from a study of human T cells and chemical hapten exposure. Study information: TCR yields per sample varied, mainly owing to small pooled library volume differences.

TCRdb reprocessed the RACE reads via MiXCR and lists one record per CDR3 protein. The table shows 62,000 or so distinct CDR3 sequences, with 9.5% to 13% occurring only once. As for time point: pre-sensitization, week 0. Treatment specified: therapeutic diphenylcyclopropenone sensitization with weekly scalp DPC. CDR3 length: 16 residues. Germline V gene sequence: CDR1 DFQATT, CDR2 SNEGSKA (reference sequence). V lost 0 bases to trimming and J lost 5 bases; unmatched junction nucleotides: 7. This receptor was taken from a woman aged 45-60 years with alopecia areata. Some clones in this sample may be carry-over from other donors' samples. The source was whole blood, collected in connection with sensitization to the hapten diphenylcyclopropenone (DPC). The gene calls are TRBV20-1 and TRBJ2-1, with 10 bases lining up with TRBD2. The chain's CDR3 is CSARDRRTSGDNEQFF. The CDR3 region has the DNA TGCAGTGCTAGAGATCGGAGGACTAGCGGAGACAATGAGCAGTTCTTC.